This entry describes one TCR beta chain. This sample was taken from a study of blood T cell repertoires in COVID-19. As originally analysed: Amplification with reference gene primers provided the estimates of nucleated cell counts. TCRdb keeps only in-frame clones here, not all; method: immunoSEQ multiplex PCR. V, J and clone size were drawn from that table, and D and trimming were deduced from the DNA. This sample carries 150,000 or so clones, 84% of them seen once, and the ten largest clones take approximately 16%. The TCR sequence derives from a man aged 45-65 years who had recovered from COVID-19. The sample taken for sequencing was PBMCs or T cells enriched from blood (not recorded which).

The CDR3 nucleotides read TGTGCCAGCAGTATCCAGGGCATACTTGGCTACACCTTC. This sequence encodes CASSIQGILGYTF. This chain joins TRBV25-1 and TRBJ1-2; possible D gene TRBD1, 5 bases. Trimming stripped 5 bases from V and 7 bases from J, with 14 bases between. Germline V gene lookup returns CDR1 MGHDK and CDR2 SYGVNS. The CDR3 has 13 amino acids.